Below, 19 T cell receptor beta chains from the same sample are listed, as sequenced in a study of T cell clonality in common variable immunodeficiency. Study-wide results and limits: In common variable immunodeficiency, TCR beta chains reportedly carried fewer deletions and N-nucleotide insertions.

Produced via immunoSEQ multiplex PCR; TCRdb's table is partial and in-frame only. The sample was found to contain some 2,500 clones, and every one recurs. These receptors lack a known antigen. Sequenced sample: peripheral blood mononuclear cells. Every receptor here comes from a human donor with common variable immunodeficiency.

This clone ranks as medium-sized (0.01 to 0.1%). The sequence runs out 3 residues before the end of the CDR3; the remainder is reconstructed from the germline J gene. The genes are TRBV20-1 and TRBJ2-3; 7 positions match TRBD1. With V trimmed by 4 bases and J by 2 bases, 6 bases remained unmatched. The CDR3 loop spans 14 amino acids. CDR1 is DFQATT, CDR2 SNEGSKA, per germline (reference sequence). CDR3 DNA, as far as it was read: TGCAGTGCTACCGGACAGGTGGTCACAGATACG. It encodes CSATGQVVTDT. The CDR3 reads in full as CSATGQVVTDTQYF.

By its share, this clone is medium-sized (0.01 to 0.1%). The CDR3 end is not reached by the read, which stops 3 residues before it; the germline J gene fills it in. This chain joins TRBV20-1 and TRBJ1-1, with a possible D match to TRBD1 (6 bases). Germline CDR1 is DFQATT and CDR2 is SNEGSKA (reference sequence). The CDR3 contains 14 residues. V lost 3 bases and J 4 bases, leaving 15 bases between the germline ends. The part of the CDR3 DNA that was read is TGCAGTGCTAGGAGAGGGGGTCGTGGCACTGAA. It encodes CSARRGGRGTE. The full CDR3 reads CSARRGGRGTEAFF.

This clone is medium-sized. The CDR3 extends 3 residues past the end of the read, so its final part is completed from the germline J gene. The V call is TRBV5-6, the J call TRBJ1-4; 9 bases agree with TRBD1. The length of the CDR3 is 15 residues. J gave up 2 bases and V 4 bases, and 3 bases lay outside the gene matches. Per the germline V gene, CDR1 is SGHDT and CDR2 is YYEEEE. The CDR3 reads CASSDGQGTNEKLFF. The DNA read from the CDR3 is TGTGCCAGCAGCGACGGACAGGGGACTAATGAAAAA. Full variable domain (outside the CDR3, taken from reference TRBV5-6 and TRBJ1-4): DAGVTQSPTHLIKTRGQQVTLRCSPKSGHDTVSWYQQALGQGPQFIFQYYEEEERQRGNFPDRFSGHQFPNYSSELNVNALLLGDSALYLCASSDGQGTNEKLFFGSGTQLSVL.

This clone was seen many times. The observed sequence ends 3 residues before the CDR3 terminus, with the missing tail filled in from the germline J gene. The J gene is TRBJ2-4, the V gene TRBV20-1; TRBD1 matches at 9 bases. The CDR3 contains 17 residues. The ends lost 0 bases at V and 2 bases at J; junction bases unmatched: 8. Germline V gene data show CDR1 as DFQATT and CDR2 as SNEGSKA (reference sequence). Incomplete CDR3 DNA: TGCAGTGCTAGAGATGAACAGGGGGCTTTGTCCAAAAACATT. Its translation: CSARDEQGALSKNI. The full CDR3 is CSARDEQGALSKNIQYF.

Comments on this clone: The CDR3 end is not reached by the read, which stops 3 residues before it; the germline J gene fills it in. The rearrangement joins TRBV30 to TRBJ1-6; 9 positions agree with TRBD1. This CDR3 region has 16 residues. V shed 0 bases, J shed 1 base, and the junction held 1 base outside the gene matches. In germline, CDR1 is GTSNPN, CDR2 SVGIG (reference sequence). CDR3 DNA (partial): TGTGCCTGGAGTGTAGGGACAGGGTCCTATAATTCACCC. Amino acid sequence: CAWSVGTGSYNSP. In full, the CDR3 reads CAWSVGTGSYNSPLHF.

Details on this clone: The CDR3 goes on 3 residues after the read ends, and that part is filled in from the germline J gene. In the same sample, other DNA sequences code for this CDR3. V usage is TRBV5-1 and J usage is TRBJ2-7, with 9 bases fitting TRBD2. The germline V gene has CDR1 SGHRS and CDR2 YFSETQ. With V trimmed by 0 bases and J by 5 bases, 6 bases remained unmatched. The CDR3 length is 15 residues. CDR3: CASSLGAGGLDEQYF. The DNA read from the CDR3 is TGCGCCAGCAGCTTGGGGGCGGGGGGGCTGGACGAG.

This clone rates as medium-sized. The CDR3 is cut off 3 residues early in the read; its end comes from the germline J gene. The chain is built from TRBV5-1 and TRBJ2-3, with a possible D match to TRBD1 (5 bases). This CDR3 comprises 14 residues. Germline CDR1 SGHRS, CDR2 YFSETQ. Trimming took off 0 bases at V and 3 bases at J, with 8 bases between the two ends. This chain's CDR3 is CASSLVQGTDTQYF. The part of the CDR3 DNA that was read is TGCGCCAGCAGCTTGGTGCAGGGAACAGATACG. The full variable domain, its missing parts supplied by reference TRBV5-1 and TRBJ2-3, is KAGVTQTPRYLIKTRGQQVTLSCSPISGHRSVSWYQQTPGQGLQFLFEYFSETQRNKGNFPGRFSGRQFSNSRSEMNVSTLELGDSALYLCASSLVQGTDTQYFGPGTRLTVL.

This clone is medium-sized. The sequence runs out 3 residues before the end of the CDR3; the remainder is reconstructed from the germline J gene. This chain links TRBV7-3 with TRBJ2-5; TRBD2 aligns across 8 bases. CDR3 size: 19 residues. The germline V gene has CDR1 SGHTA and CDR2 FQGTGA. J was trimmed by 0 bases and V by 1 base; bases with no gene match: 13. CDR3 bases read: TGTGCCAGCAGCTTAAGCCCCTCTGTGCGGGGGGTTGACCAAGAGACC. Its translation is CASSLSPSVRGVDQET. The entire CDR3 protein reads CASSLSPSVRGVDQETQYF.

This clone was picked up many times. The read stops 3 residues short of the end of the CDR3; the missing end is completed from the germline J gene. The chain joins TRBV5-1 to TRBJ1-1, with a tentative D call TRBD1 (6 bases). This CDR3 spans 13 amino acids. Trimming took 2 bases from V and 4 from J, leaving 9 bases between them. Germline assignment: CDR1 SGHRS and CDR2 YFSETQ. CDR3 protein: CASSFGTITEAFF. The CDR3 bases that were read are TGCGCCAGCAGCTTCGGGACAATCACTGAA.

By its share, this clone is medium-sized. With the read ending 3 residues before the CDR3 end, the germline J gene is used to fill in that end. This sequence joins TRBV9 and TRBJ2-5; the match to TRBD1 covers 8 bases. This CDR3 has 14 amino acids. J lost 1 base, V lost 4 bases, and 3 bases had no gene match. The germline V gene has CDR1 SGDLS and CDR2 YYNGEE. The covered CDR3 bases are TGTGCCAGCAGCCCCACAGGGGGCCAAGAGACC. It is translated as CASSPTGGQET. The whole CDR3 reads CASSPTGGQETQYF.

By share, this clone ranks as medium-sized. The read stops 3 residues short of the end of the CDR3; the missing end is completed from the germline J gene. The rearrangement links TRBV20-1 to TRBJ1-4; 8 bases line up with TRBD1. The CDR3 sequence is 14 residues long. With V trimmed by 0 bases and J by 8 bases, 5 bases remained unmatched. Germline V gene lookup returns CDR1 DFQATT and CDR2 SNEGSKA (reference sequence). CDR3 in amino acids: CSARDPRGLEKLFF. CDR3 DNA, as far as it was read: TGCAGTGCTAGAGATCCCAGGGGGCTCGAAAAA.

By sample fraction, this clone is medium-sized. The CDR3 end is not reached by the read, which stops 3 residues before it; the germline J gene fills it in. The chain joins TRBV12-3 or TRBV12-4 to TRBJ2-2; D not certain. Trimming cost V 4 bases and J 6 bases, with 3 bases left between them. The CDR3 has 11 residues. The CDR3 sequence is CASSSSGELFF. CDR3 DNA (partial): TGTGCCAGCAGTTCTTCCGGGGAG.

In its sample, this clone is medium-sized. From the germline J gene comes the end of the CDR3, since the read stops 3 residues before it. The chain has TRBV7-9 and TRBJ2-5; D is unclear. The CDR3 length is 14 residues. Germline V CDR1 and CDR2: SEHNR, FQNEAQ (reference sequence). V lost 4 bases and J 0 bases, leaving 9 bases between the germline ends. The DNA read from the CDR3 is TGTGCCAGCAGCTCCGCAGCGTACCAAGAGACC. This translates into CASSSAAYQET. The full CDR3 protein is CASSSAAYQETQYF.

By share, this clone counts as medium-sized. The CDR3 here is CASRPSTGRDTEAFF. The CDR3 DNA, read in part, is TGTGCCAGCAGACCCTCGACAGGGAGGGACACTGAA. The chain combines TRBV2 with TRBJ1-1, with 7 bases matching TRBD1. The CDR3 end lies 3 residues beyond the end of the read and is filled in from the germline J gene. V shed 6 bases and J 3 bases; nucleotides not matched to a gene: 10. This CDR3 spans 15 amino acids. From germline, CDR1 is SNHLY and CDR2 FYNNEI.

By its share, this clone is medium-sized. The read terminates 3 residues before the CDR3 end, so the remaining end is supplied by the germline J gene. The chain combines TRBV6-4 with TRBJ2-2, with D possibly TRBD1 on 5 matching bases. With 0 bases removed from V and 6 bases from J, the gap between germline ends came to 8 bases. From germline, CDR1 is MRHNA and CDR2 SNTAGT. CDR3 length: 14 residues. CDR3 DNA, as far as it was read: TGTGCCAGCAGTGACTCGATAGGGGCCGGGGAG. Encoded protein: CASSDSIGAGE. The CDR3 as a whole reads CASSDSIGAGELFF.

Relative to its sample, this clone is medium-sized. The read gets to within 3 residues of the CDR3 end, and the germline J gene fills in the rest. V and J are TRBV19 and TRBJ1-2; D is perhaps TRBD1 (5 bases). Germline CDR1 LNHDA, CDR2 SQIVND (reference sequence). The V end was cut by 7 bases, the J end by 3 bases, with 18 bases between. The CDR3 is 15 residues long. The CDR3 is CASTKTTTEDYGYTF. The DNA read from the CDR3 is TGTGCCAGTACCAAAACAACGACAGAAGACTATGGC.

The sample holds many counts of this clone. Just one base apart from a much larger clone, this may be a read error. The CDR3 DNA, read in part, is TGCGCCAGCAACCACGGGGGACAGCCACAAGAGACC. Residues: CASNHGGQPQET. The whole CDR3 sequence is CASNHGGQPQETQYF. The gene calls are TRBV4-1 and TRBJ2-5; a possible D gene is TRBD1 (7 bases). The read terminates 3 residues before the CDR3 end, so the remaining end is supplied by the germline J gene. Germline loops: CDR1 MGHRA, CDR2 YSYEKL. This CDR3 comprises 15 residues. V was trimmed by 7 bases and J by 2 bases, leaving 17 bases between them.

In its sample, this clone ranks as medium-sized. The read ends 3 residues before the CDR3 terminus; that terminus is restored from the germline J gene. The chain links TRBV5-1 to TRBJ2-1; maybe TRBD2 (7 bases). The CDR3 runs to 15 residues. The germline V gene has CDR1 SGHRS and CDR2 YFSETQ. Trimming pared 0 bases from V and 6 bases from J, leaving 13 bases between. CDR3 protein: CASSLAAGALNEQFF. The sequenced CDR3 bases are TGCGCCAGCAGCTTGGCGGCGGGGGCCCTCAATGAG.

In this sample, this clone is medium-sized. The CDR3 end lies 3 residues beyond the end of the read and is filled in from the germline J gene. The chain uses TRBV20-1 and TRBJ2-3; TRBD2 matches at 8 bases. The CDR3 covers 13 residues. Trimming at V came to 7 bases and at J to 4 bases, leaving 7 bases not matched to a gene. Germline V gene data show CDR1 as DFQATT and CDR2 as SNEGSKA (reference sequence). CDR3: CSDQRGNPDTQYF. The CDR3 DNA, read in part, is TGCAGTGACCAGCGGGGGAACCCAGATACG.